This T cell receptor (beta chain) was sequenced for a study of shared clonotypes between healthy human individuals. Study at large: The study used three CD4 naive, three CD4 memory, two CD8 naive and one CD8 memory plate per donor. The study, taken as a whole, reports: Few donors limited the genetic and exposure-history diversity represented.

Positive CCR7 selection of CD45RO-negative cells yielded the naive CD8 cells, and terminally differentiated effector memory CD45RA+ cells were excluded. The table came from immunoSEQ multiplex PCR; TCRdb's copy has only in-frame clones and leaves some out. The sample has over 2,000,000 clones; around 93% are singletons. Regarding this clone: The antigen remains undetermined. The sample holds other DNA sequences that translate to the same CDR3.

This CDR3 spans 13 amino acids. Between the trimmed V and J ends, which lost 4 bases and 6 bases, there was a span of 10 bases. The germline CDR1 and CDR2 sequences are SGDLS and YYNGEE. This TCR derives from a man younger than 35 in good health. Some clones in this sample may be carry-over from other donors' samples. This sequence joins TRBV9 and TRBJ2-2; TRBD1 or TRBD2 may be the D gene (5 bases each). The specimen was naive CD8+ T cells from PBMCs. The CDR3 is CASSPPGPGELFF. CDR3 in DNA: TGTGCCAGCAGCCCCCCGGGGCCCGGGGAGCTGTTTTTT.